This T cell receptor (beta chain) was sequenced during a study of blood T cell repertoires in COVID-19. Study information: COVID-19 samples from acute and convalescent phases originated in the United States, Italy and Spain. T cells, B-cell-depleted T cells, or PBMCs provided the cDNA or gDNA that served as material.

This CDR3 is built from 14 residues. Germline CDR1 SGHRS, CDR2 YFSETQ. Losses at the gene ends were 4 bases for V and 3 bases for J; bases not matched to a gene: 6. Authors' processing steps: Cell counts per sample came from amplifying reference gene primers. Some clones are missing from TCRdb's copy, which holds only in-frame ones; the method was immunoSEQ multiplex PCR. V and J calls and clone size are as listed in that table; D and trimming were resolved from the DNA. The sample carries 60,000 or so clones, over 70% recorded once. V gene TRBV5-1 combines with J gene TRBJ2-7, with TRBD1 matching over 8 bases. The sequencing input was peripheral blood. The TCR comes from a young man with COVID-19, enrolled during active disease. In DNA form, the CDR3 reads TGCGCCAGCAGCCAACCAGGGGGCCACTACGAGCAGTACTTC. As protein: CASSQPGGHYEQYF. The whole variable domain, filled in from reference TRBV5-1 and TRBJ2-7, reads KAGVTQTPRYLIKTRGQQVTLSCSPISGHRSVSWYQQTPGQGLQFLFEYFSETQRNKGNFPGRFSGRQFSNSRSEMNVSTLELGDSALYLCASSQPGGHYEQYFGPGTRLTVT.